These T cell receptor beta chains were read from a single sample in a study of regulatory T cells in long-lasting Graves disease. TCRdb redid the calling of the multiplex PCR reads with MiXCR, one entry per CDR3 protein. The sample includes 500,000 to 700,000 distinct CDR3 sequences, around 30% of them seen just once. Source: peripheral blood mononuclear cells (PBMCs), taken when the disease was refractory, from a patient treated with antithyroid drugs. The origin of the receptors is a female donor with Graves disease. Both conserved end residues are part of each CDR3.

TRBV20-1 | CSGGLAKYEQYF
TRBV6-1 | CASSGDRVGASGYTF
TRBV5-4 | CASSFDSQEAQYF
TRBV7-9 | CASRFRTGVNTEAFF
TRBV13 | CASSLSSENQETQYF
TRBV29-1 | CSVDWVAGGNEQFF
TRBV10-2 | CASTIGQGLNYGYTF
TRBV28 | CASSARGFIDEQYF
TRBV6-2/TRBV6-3 | CASSEMGGTTQYF
TRBV29-1 | CSVWGQGNTIYF
TRBV7-2 | CASSLGTGGKAFF
TRBV28 | CASSLFMVEAGEAFF
TRBV19 | CATKRRNPEEAFF
TRBV11-3 | CASSFDLAGANVLTF
TRBV5-1 | CASSLAGSTQPQHF
TRBV5-1 | CASSPGVTKDTEAFF
TRBV30 | CAFTTQVRSNYTF
TRBV6-2/TRBV6-3 | CASSMTGYEQYF
TRBV28 | CASSSNPDRANGYTF
TRBV11-1 | CASSPGQGRAKNIQYF
TRBV10-3 | CAISDGTSGTQTQYF
TRBV2 | CASSDSSDQPQHF
TRBV14 | CASSQFPPRDSQETQYF
TRBV28 | CASSLPGLNEKLFF
TRBV7-6 | CASSLGVGGAGNEQFF
TRBV6-1 | CASKPSGWGSSYEQYF
TRBV20-1 | CSAKTDRLPYGYTF
TRBV18 | CASSRRTANAEAFF
TRBV20-1 | CSARVEPATQYF
TRBV2 | CASSVSTGAETQYF
TRBV20-1 | CSASLTGLDQPQHF
TRBV3-1 | CASSQERYGRTNSPLHF
TRBV10-3 | CAISAKGLNTEAFF
TRBV5-1 | CASSFKGGNTEAFF